This T cell receptor beta chain derives from a study of cytomegalovirus exposure and HLA in healthy donors. General study points: In a later analysis, HLA-associated beta chains showed higher expansion and lower generation probabilities than comparable chains. Whilst most TCR sequences proved rare, a subset of public TCRs occurred across many donors. Some V segments, TRBV6-2 and TRBV6-3 among them, were indistinguishable and were therefore excluded. A classifier reportedly called cytomegalovirus status with high sensitivity and specificity.

Germline V gene sequence: CDR1 SGHNT, CDR2 YENEEA. This CDR3 comprises 16 residues. V lost 4 bases and J lost 6; bases outside the gene matches: 13. To note about this clone: Its antigen is unknown.

Amplification used 60 Vbeta primers and 13 Jbeta primers. Assay used: immunoSEQ multiplex PCR; TCRdb lists only in-frame clones, some missing. The sample has 90,000 to 95,000 clones; around 77% are singletons. This sequence originates from a man aged 25-45 years in good health and CMV-seronegative. V usage is TRBV11-3 and J usage is TRBJ2-3, with 7 bases identical to TRBD1. Material: PBMCs. CDR3 region: CASSSNLGTERDTQYF. The CDR3, as DNA: TGTGCCAGCAGCTCTAATCTAGGGACAGAGAGGGATACGCAGTATTTT. The full variable domain, in which reference TRBV11-3 and TRBJ2-3 provide the parts outside the CDR3, is EAGVVQSPRYKIIEKKQPVAFWCNPISGHNTLYWYLQNLGQGPELLIRYENEEAVDDSQLPKDRFSAERLKGVDSTLKIQPAELGDSAVYLCASSSNLGTERDTQYFGPGTRLTVL.